This T cell receptor (beta chain) was retrieved from a study of cytomegalovirus exposure and HLA in healthy donors. Overall study findings and caveats: Later findings reportedly placed an Asian-associated ancestry cluster below the 666-donor mean for N-insertions. Among the CMV-associated chains, three were confirmed in vitro as specific for CMV antigens. Relative to equally common others, HLA-associated TCR beta chains showed greater clonal expansion in a later analysis.

A multiplex PCR was run with 60 Vbeta primers and 13 Jbeta primers. The table came from immunoSEQ multiplex PCR; TCRdb's copy has only in-frame clones and leaves some out. The sample yields 100,000 to 150,000 clones, 70% to 85% seen once. Nominally healthy donors provided the samples, though records likely missed some immune exposures. There are 13 residues in the CDR3. Germline V gives CDR1 SGHTA, CDR2 FQGNSA. Deletions cut 1 base from V and 5 bases from J, with 6 bases between. A note on this clone: The antigen remains unidentified.

The receptor was derived from a man aged 35-49 years in good health and CMV-seropositive. The chain joins TRBV7-2 to TRBJ1-5; D gene uncertain. Sequenced input: PBMCs. The CDR3 loop reads CASSLDRDQPQHF. The CDR3 bases are TGTGCCAGCAGCTTAGACCGGGATCAGCCCCAGCATTTT.